Listed below are T cell receptor beta chains from one sample, sequenced in a study of blood T cell repertoires in COVID-19. Data came from immunoSEQ multiplex PCR; TCRdb stores just in-frame clones and leaves some out. The data show some 140,000 clones, with 84% seen just once and 4.5% to 5.5% held by the top ten. Sample: PBMCs or T cells enriched from blood (not recorded which). These receptors were obtained from a man aged 40-49 years with acute COVID-19. Both conserved end residues are part of each CDR3. The order of the fields is D gene, clone size, V gene, J gene, CDR3 DNA, CDR3 protein. The D gene is left open where the match is weak. Clone size is stated in some rows and not others, as once, few, many or a class when expanded.

.,.,TRBV28,TRBJ1-1,TGTGCCAGCAGTTTTTGGGCAGAGCCGAACACTGAAGCTTTCTTT,CASSFWAEPNTEAFF
.,.,TRBV7-2,TRBJ1-1,TGTGCCAGCAGCTCAAAGGGGGGGGATGGTGAAGCTTTCTTT,CASSSKGGDGEAFF
.,.,TRBV30,TRBJ2-7,TGTGCCTGGAGTGCCTTGCGGGAGCAGTACTTC,CAWSALREQYF
.,.,TRBV19,TRBJ1-4,TGTGCCACCCAGCAGGGGAGCGAAAAACTGTTTTTT,CATQQGSEKLFF
.,.,TRBV6-2/TRBV6-3,TRBJ1-6,TGTGCCAGCAGTTTTGGGAGCTCCTATAATTCACCCCTCCACTTT,CASSFGSSYNSPLHF
.,.,TRBV18,TRBJ2-1,TGTGCCAGCTCACCACTACGGGGGGCGCGGGACAATGAGCAGTTCTTC,CASSPLRGARDNEQFF
.,.,TRBV7-9,TRBJ1-6,TGTGCCAGCAGCGCGGACAGCGTAAAAGTCTCACCCCTCCACTTT,CASSADSVKVSPLHF
.,.,TRBV2,TRBJ2-3,TGTGCCAGCAGTCCAAACACAGATACGCAGTATTTT,CASSPNTDTQYF
TRBD1,.,TRBV5-6,TRBJ2-7,TGTGCCAGCAGCTTAAGGGACAGGGGCTACGAGCAGTACTTC,CASSLRDRGYEQYF
TRBD2,.,TRBV18,TRBJ2-2,TGTGCCAGCTCACGACTAGCGGATTACACCGGGGAGCTGTTTTTT,CASSRLADYTGELFF
.,.,TRBV19,TRBJ1-1,TGTGCCAGTAGTGTAGGACAGAGGAACACTGAAGCTTTCTTT,CASSVGQRNTEAFF
.,.,TRBV7-9,TRBJ2-5,TGTGCCAGCAGCTTTGTTACTAGCCTAGTTTGGGACCAGTACTTC,CASSFVTSLVWDQYF
TRBD2,.,TRBV10-1,TRBJ2-1,TGCGCCAGCAGCGGTAGCGGGAGGGCGAATGAGCAGTTCTTC,CASSGSGRANEQFF
.,.,TRBV6-5,TRBJ2-7,TGTGCCAGCAGTTACTCACCGGACAGATCCTACGAGCAGTACTTC,CASSYSPDRSYEQYF
.,.,TRBV9,TRBJ1-1,TGTGCCAGCAGTGCAGGGTCCGGGACTCAAAGCGCTTTCTTT,CASSAGSGTQSAFF
.,.,TRBV4-3,TRBJ1-2,TGCGCCAGCAGCCAAGATAGGGGCCTTAACTATGGCTACACCTTC,CASSQDRGLNYGYTF
TRBD1,once,TRBV6-2/TRBV6-3,TRBJ1-6,TGTGCCAGCAGTTACCGGGACAGGGGGTTGCATAATTCACCCCTCCACTTT,CASSYRDRGLHNSPLHF
TRBD2,.,TRBV27,TRBJ2-3,TGTGCCAGCAGTCCCGGGGTCGGCGGGAGTGGGTCAGATACGCAGTATTTT,CASSPGVGGSGSDTQYF
TRBD1,.,TRBV5-8,TRBJ1-5,TGTGCCAGTACTACAGGGGGGAGTCAGCCCCAGCATTTT,CASTTGGSQPQHF
.,.,TRBV29-1,TRBJ2-5,TGCAGCGTTGACTTCCGGACAGCTCAAGAGACCCAGTACTTC,CSVDFRTAQETQYF
.,.,TRBV7-2,TRBJ1-6,TGTGCCAGCAGCCGCGCGGCTTTTTTAGAGAATTCACCCCTCCACTTT,CASSRAAFLENSPLHF
.,.,TRBV19,TRBJ2-4,TGTGCCAGTAGTATAGGTGGAGAGAGTACCTTAGCCAAAAACATTCAGTACTTC,CASSIGGESTLAKNIQYF
.,.,TRBV27,TRBJ2-1,TGTGCCAGCAGCTACAATAAGTGGAGTGGGGGGGGCAGCACTTCCTACAATGAGCAGTTCTTC,CASSYNKWSGGGSTSYNEQFF
TRBD1,.,TRBV5-1,TRBJ1-6,TGCGCCAGCAGCCAGGACAGGGGGAATTCACCCCTCCACTTT,CASSQDRGNSPLHF
.,.,TRBV9,TRBJ1-6,TGTGCCAGCAGCGTGGGGGCCCTAAATTCACCCCTCCACTTT,CASSVGALNSPLHF
TRBD2,.,TRBV24-1,TRBJ2-1,TGTGCCACCAGTGATTTTGGACTAGCGGCGGAGCAGTTCTTC,CATSDFGLAAEQFF
.,.,TRBV7-2,TRBJ1-5,TGTGCCAGCAGCCAAGGACAGCACAATCAGCCCCAGCATTTT,CASSQGQHNQPQHF
TRBD1,.,TRBV27,TRBJ2-1,TGTGCCAGCAGTCTGACAGGGTCCAATGAGCAGTTCTTC,CASSLTGSNEQFF